The 3 T cell receptor beta chains below come from one sample, sequenced in a study of blood T cell repertoires in COVID-19. Generated by immunoSEQ multiplex PCR, the TCRdb table keeps only in-frame clones and is missing some. The data contain approximately 61,000 clones, around 88% of them singletons. The sample was peripheral blood. Receptor source: a woman older than 75 with active COVID-19.

The chain joins TRBV5-5 to TRBJ1-3, with no clear D. The CDR3 loop spans 15 amino acids. V lost 4 bases to trimming and J lost 0 bases, with 11 bases between them. Germline lookup yields CDR1 SGHKS and CDR2 YYEKEE (reference sequence). CDR3 nucleotides: TGTGCCAGCAGCCGAGGGTGGGGCTCTGGAAACACCATATATTTT. Its protein is CASSRGWGSGNTIYF. The full variable domain, with the rest looked up from reference TRBV5-5 and TRBJ1-3, is DAGVTQSPTHLIKTRGQQVTLRCSPISGHKSVSWYQQVLGQGPQFIFQYYEKEERGRGNFPDRFSARQFPNYSSELNVNALLLGDSALYLCASSRGWGSGNTIYFGEGSWLTVV.

A single count supports this clone. The rearrangement uses TRBV7-9 and TRBJ1-4, with 7 bases matching TRBD1. Germline loops: CDR1 SEHNR, CDR2 FQNEAQ (reference sequence). Losses at the gene ends were 5 bases for V and 3 bases for J; bases not matched to a gene: 3. The CDR3 totals 14 residues. The CDR3 DNA sequence: TGTGCCAGCAGCCGGGACAGAGCTAATGAAAAACTGTTTTTT. Translating it yields CASSRDRANEKLFF.

A word on this clone: Other DNA variants within this sample encode the same CDR3. V gene TRBV5-1 combines with J gene TRBJ1-1; D remains unclear. The germline V and J ends were trimmed by 0 bases and 2 bases, with 8 bases remaining between them. The CDR3 contains 14 residues. Germline loops: CDR1 SGHRS, CDR2 YFSETQ. The CDR3 region has the DNA TGCGCCAGCAGCTTGGGGCAGGCAAACACTGAAGCTTTCTTT. It translates to CASSLGQANTEAFF.